This T cell receptor (beta chain) was captured by sequencing in a study of blood T cells in healthy people across ages. Sample-barcoded 5' priming and a J-beta primer mix drove a second PCR of 7 to 11 cycles. TCRdb re-called the 5' RACE reads with MiXCR, one entry per CDR3 protein. The sample has hundreds of thousands of distinct CDR3 sequences; approximately 53% are singletons. Germline CDR1 and CDR2: DFQATT and SNEGSKA (reference sequence). The CDR3 is made up of 17 amino acids. Sample: blood. The source is a man older than 75 in good health. The chain has TRBV20-1 and TRBJ2-1; D not certain. The end of the DNA is better explained by TRBJ2-7, so the J call may be wrong. CDR3 sequence: CSARPSTGKSSYNEQYF. The CDR3 coding sequence is TGCAGTGCTAGACCCTCGACTGGAAAAAGCTCCTACAATGAGCAGTACTTC.